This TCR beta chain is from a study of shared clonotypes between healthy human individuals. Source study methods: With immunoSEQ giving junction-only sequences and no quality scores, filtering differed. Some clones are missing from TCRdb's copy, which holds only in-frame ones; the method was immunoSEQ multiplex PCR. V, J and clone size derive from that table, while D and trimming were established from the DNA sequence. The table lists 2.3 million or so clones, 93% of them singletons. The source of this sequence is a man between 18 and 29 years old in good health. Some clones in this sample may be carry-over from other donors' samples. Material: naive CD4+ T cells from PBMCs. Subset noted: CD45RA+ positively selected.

CDR3: CASSARDRGYEQYF. In DNA, the CDR3 is TGTGCCAGCAGTGCCCGGGACAGGGGCTACGAGCAGTACTTC. The chain is built from TRBV28 and TRBJ2-7; 10 bases fit TRBD1. The trim removed 5 bases at V and 3 bases at J, leaving 4 bases unmatched. Germline V gene data show CDR1 as MDHEN and CDR2 as SYDVKM. This CDR3 comprises 14 residues. The full variable domain, rest sourced from reference TRBV28 and TRBJ2-7, is DVKVTQSSRYLVKRTGEKVFLECVQDMDHENMFWYRQDPGLGLRLIYFSYDVKMKEKGDIPEGYSVSREKKERFSLILESASTNQTSMYLCASSARDRGYEQYFGPGTRLTVT.